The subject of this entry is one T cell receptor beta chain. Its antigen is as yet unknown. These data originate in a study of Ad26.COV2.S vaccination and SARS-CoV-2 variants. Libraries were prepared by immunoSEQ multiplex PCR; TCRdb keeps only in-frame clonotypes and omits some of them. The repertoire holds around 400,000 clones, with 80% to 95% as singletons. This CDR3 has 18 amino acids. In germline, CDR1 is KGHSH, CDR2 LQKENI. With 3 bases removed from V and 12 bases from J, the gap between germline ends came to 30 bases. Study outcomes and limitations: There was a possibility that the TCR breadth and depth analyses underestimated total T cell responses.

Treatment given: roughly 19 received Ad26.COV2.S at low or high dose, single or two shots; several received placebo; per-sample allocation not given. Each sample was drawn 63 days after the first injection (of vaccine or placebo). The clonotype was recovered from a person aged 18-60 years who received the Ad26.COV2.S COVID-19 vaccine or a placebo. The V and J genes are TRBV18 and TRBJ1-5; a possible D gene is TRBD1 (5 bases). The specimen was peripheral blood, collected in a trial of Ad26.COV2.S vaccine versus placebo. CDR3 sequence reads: CASSPLPGRTPPSSDQHF. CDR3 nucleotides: TGTGCCAGCTCACCCCTTCCCGGCCGGACACCCCCCTCGAGTGACCAGCATTTT. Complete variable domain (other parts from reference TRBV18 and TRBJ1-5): NAGVMQNPRHLVRRRGQEARLRCSPMKGHSHVYWYRQLPEEGLKFMVYLQKENIIDESGMPKERFSAEFPKEGPSILRIQQVVRGDSAAYFCASSPLPGRTPPSSDQHFGDGTRLSIL.